This T cell receptor (beta chain) was recorded in a study of blood T cells in healthy people across ages. Study summary: There was about one barcoded beta molecule captured by template switching per two T cells.

A J-beta primer mix and a sample-barcoded 5' primer were used in a second PCR of about 7 to 12 cycles. TCRdb analysed the 5' RACE reads with MiXCR anew, one entry per CDR3 protein. Here the sample spans 1.2 million to 1.5 million distinct CDR3 sequences, approximately 40% being singletons. Concerning this clonotype itself: A read error may account for a junction end that differs from germline.

Each sample had at least 6 million PBMCs isolated. Germline loops: CDR1 MNHNS, CDR2 SASEGT. CDR3 size: 16 residues. The receptor's source is a woman between 18 and 29 years old in good health. Specimen: blood. The chain carries TRBV6-1 and TRBJ2-7, with D possibly called TRBD1 or TRBD2 (5 bases each). The CDR3 coding sequence is TGTGCCAGCAGTGAAGTATCGACGGGGCGGAGCTACGGGCAGTACTTC. Amino acid sequence: CASSEVSTGRSYGQYF.